This T cell receptor beta chain emerged from a study of T cell repertoires in cytomegalovirus infection. Study-level information: Public signatures in TCR beta pointed to CMV infection and matching HLA type.

The CDR3 has 12 amino acids. CDR1 and CDR2 (germline): MDHEN, SYDVKM. The V end lost 7 bases, the J end lost 7 bases, and 14 bases lay between the germline ends. A single record per CDR3 protein comes from TCRdb applying MiXCR to the reads. Of 740,000 or so distinct CDR3 sequences listed, 35% are singletons. The study's findings and limits: Based on cumulative public TCR beta family frequency, carriers of CMV plus the relevant HLA were identified. HLA-C-restricted CMV clonotypes gave the most frequent clonotype in two of eight donors.

This clonotype showed up just once. Its antigen remains unidentified. This receptor was identified in a human donor in good health (CMV status not recorded). Some clones in this sample may be carry-over from other donors' samples. The source material was PBMCs. This chain joins TRBV28 and TRBJ2-7; D unresolved. CDR3 coding DNA: TGTGCCAGCAACAACGTGTGGTTTGAGCAGTACTTC. Protein: CASNNVWFEQYF. The complete variable domain, with remaining parts taken from reference TRBV28 and TRBJ2-7, reads DVKVTQSSRYLVKRTGEKVFLECVQDMDHENMFWYRQDPGLGLRLIYFSYDVKMKEKGDIPEGYSVSREKKERFSLILESASTNQTSMYLCASNNVWFEQYFGPGTRLTVT.